Each of the 7 T cell receptor beta chains below was sequenced from the same sample in a study of PD-1 blockade in classical Hodgkin lymphoma. Time point: cycle 4 day 1 (C4D1), after 5 to 7 weeks of nivolumab. Every patient relapsed after autologous stem cell transplantation, and brentuximab vedotin exposure varied. Isolation of CD4+ T cells from thawed PBMCs was performed by magnetic negative selection. Sequencing used immunoSEQ multiplex PCR; TCRdb keeps in-frame clones, though not all of them. The sample lists around 30,000 clones; around 87% were seen once. The starting material was CD4+ T cells from blood, obtained before the fourth cycle of nivolumab. The receptors shown here come from a human donor with classical Hodgkin lymphoma.

The chain links TRBV28 to TRBJ1-4; the D gene is possibly TRBD1 (5 bases). Germline V gives CDR1 MDHEN, CDR2 SYDVKM. Trimming stripped 10 bases from V and 5 bases from J, with 20 bases between. This CDR3 has 15 amino acids. DNA for the CDR3: TGTGCCATCCAGGCCAGCGGCGGGGGGAATGAAAAACTGTTTTTT. Residues: CAIQASGGGNEKLFF.

CDR3 nucleotide sequence: TGTGCCAGCAGTGAACTGGGTGTGGAGTTCTTC. Encoded protein: CASSELGVEFF. This chain uses TRBV2 with TRBJ2-1, with D uncertain. Germline V CDR1 and CDR2: SNHLY, FYNNEI. There are 11 residues in the CDR3. Deletions cut 2 bases from V and 14 bases from J, with 10 bases between.

The chain uses TRBV10-3 and TRBJ1-5; TRBD1 aligns across 7 bases. V gave up 10 bases and J gave up 5 bases; unmatched junction bases: 11. This CDR3 spans 14 amino acids. Germline CDR1 ENHRY, CDR2 SYGVKD. The DNA for the CDR3 is TGTGCCACTCGACAGGGAGCCGAACATCAGCCCCAGCATTTT. Its protein is CATRQGAEHQPQHF.

The gene calls are TRBV6-1 and TRBJ2-7; TRBD2 might be the D (6 bases). Germline CDR1 is MNHNS and CDR2 is SASEGT. V gave up 8 bases and J gave up 0 bases, with 11 bases separating them. The CDR3 covers 13 residues. CDR3 DNA sequence: TGTGCCAGCCTTGGGACTTTCTCCTACGAGCAGTACTTC. This gives the protein CASLGTFSYEQYF.

The chain combines TRBV19 with TRBJ1-2; D is uncertain. This CDR3 is built from 14 residues. CDR1 LNHDA and CDR2 SQIVND come from the germline V gene (reference sequence). Trimming shortened V by 3 bases and J by 1 base, and 9 bases separated the two germline ends. CDR3 bases: TGTGCCAGTAGTATTTCCGGAATTAACTATGGCTACACCTTC. Protein sequence: CASSISGINYGYTF.

J is TRBJ1-2 and V is TRBV28, with 9 positions matching TRBD1. Germline V CDR1 and CDR2: MDHEN, SYDVKM. The CDR3 is 15 residues long. The ends lost 5 bases at V and 3 bases at J; junction bases unmatched: 7. DNA of the CDR3: TGTGCCAGCAGTCCCGGGACAGGGTGGGACTATGGCTACACCTTC. It translates to CASSPGTGWDYGYTF.

The CDR3 sequence: CASGTSGRDEQFF. DNA for the CDR3: TGTGCCAGCGGCACTAGCGGGAGGGATGAGCAGTTCTTC. The chain couples TRBV11-3 to TRBJ2-1; 13 bases fit TRBD2. From germline, CDR1 is SGHNT and CDR2 YENEEA. CDR3 length equals 13 residues. V dropped 8 bases and J dropped 8; count of bases not matched to a gene: 3.